This T cell receptor beta chain was documented in a study of T cell repertoires in cytomegalovirus infection. About the research overall: Public TCR beta signatures provided an indication of both CMV infection and a matching HLA type.

A note on this clonotype: What it recognizes is unknown.

TCRdb used MiXCR to reprocess the reads, holding one entry per CDR3 protein. The sample lists about 89,000 distinct CDR3 sequences, less than 30% occurring once. Deletions cut 5 bases from V and 3 bases from J, with 8 bases between. The CDR3 consists of 13 residues. Germline V gene lookup returns CDR1 SEHNR and CDR2 FQNEAQ (reference sequence). Study-level results: Public TCR beta family frequency separated CMV-and-HLA carriers, including in an independent cohort.

The specimen comprised CD8+ T cells from cultured PBMCs, sampled from culture after CMV antigen stimulation. This TCR was recovered from a human donor in good health (CMV status not recorded). Some clones in this sample may be carry-over from other donors' samples. This chain joins TRBV7-9 and TRBJ2-1; tentatively, D is TRBD1 (6 bases). CDR3 sequence: CASSMDSYNEQFF. Written as DNA, the CDR3 is TGTGCCAGCAGCATGGACAGCTACAATGAGCAGTTCTTC.